Below are 20 T cell receptor beta chains sequenced from a single sample in a study of T-cell reconstitution after alpha-beta-depleted transplantation in children. Library preparation (for TCRbeta) was performed with unique molecular identifiers. From the PCR reads, TCRdb called clonotypes with MiXCR, one entry per CDR3 protein. The sample comprises 200,000 to 250,000 distinct CDR3 sequences, around 10% of which are singletons, and around 6.2% rests with the top ten. The starting material was PBMCs from the stem cell graft donor, obtained from the stem cell graft. The receptors derive from a human donor who donated a stem cell graft to a child with acute lymphoblastic leukemia.

The genes are TRBV6-2 or TRBV6-3 and TRBJ1-1, with D perhaps TRBD1 (6 bases). V lost 7 bases and J 8 bases, leaving 14 bases between the germline ends. Germline lookup yields CDR1 MNHEY and CDR2 SVGEGT. The CDR3 is 12 amino acids. Here the CDR3 DNA reads TGTGCCAGCATCCGCTGGGGGGCCGAAGCTTTCTTT. It yields the protein CASIRWGAEAFF.

The chain recombines TRBV12-3 or TRBV12-4 with TRBJ2-7; no definite D call. V was clipped by 5 bases and J by 4 bases, with 6 bases between them. The CDR3 runs to 11 residues. The CDR3 protein is CASSGIYEQYF. The CDR3 nucleotides read TGTGCCAGCAGTGGAATATACGAGCAGTACTTC.

The CDR3 nucleotides read TGTGCCAGTAGACTTGGACAGGGCGACACCGGGGAGCTGTTTTTT. Translating it yields CASRLGQGDTGELFF. The chain has TRBV19 and TRBJ2-2, with 8 nucleotides matching TRBD1. The CDR3 totals 15 residues. Per the germline V gene, CDR1 is LNHDA and CDR2 is SQIVND (reference sequence). The J segment lost 3 bases and the V segment lost 6 bases, leaving 6 bases of the junction unmatched.

This clonotype came up many times. The V call is TRBV14, the J call TRBJ2-3, with no clear D. The CDR3 is 15 amino acids. V was clipped by 1 base and J by 0 bases, with 8 bases between them. Germline V gene data show CDR1 as SGHDN and CDR2 as FVKESK. In nucleotides, the CDR3 is TGTGCCAGCAGCCAAGGTCCGTCTAGCACAGATACGCAGTATTTT. This codes for CASSQGPSSTDTQYF.

This clonotype showed up just a few times. The chain links TRBV6-2 or TRBV6-3 to TRBJ2-1; D might be TRBD1 or TRBD2, each matching 5 bases. The length of the CDR3 is 14 residues. CDR1 and CDR2 from the germline V gene are MNHEY and SVGEGT. V lost 2 bases and J lost 5, with 10 bases in between. CDR3 residues: CASSYRGGNNEQFF. As DNA, the CDR3 is TGTGCCAGCAGTTACCGGGGCGGTAACAATGAGCAGTTCTTC.

This clonotype was counted many times. This sequence joins TRBV10-3 and TRBJ2-3; perhaps D is TRBD1 or TRBD2 (5 bases each). Trimming pared 1 base from V and 3 bases from J, leaving 8 bases between. Per the germline V gene, CDR1 is ENHRY and CDR2 is SYGVKD. The CDR3 consists of 14 residues. CDR3 residues: CAISELGVTDTQYF. The CDR3 DNA reads as TGTGCCATCAGTGAGTTGGGGGTAACAGATACGCAGTATTTT.

The chain carries TRBV6-2 or TRBV6-3 and TRBJ1-4; D is possibly TRBD1 (6 bases). The CDR3 contains 15 residues. With 5 bases removed from V and 3 bases from J, the gap between germline ends came to 13 bases. CDR1 MNHEY and CDR2 SVGEGT come from the germline V gene. CDR3 region: CASSRQGGANEKLFF. CDR3 in DNA: TGTGCCAGCAGTCGACAAGGGGGAGCTAATGAAAAACTGTTTTTT.

The genes are TRBV7-2 and TRBJ2-5; maybe TRBD1 (5 bases). V was cut by 2 bases and J by 6 bases, with 13 bases left in between. CDR1 is SGHTA, CDR2 FQGNSA, per germline. The CDR3 runs to 14 residues. CDR3 sequence reads: CASSLYQGIQTQYF. CDR3 bases: TGTGCCAGCAGCTTATATCAGGGTATACAGACCCAGTACTTC.

The V and J genes are TRBV7-9 and TRBJ2-3; TRBD1 aligns across 7 bases. This CDR3 has 16 amino acids. Per the germline V gene, CDR1 is SEHNR and CDR2 is FQNEAQ (reference sequence). Trimming cost V 4 bases and J 2 bases; bases outside gene matches: 9. CDR3 sequence reads: CASSSGTAMTTDTQYF. In DNA, the CDR3 is TGTGCCAGCAGCTCCGGGACAGCGATGACCACAGATACGCAGTATTTT.

This clonotype occurred many times. V and J are TRBV15 and TRBJ2-7; D unresolved. Germline loops: CDR1 LNHNV, CDR2 YYDKDF (reference sequence). V lost 0 bases and J 6 bases, leaving 3 bases between the germline ends. The CDR3 is made up of 11 amino acids. CDR3 DNA sequence: TGTGCCACCAGCAGAGATACCGAGCAGTACTTC. Amino acids: CATSRDTEQYF.

V gene TRBV5-1 combines with J gene TRBJ1-5, with D unclear. Trimming shortened V by 0 bases and J by 6 bases, and 13 bases separated the two germline ends. Germline V gene data show CDR1 as SGHRS and CDR2 as YFSETQ. This CDR3 comprises 15 residues. CDR3 DNA sequence: TGCGCCAGCAGCTTGGTTGGGGATGGGTCTCAGCCCCAGCATTTT. Residues: CASSLVGDGSQPQHF.

This clonotype turned up a few times. V usage is TRBV11-2 and J usage is TRBJ2-2, with D possibly matching TRBD2 (5 bases). Germline CDR1 and CDR2: SGHAT and FQNNGV. Trimming stripped 5 bases from V and 1 base from J, with 17 bases between. This CDR3 spans 17 amino acids. CDR3 nucleotides: TGTGCCAGCAGCGACCTATGGTTCGGGGTGAACACCGGGGAGCTGTTTTTT. Translating it yields CASSDLWFGVNTGELFF.

This chain links TRBV20-1 with TRBJ1-5; D may be TRBD1 (5 bases). V was shortened by 6 bases and J by 5 bases, with 20 bases between the two germline ends. Germline loops: CDR1 DFQATT, CDR2 SNEGSKA (reference sequence). The CDR3 sequence is 15 residues long. The CDR3 sequence is CSAFPGGKWDQPQHF. The CDR3 DNA reads TGCAGTGCATTTCCGGGGGGGAAATGGGATCAGCCCCAGCATTTT.

In its sample, this clonotype was seen many times. The chain has TRBV25-1 and TRBJ1-2; 8 bases map to TRBD1. CDR3 length: 12 residues. Per the germline V gene, CDR1 is MGHDK and CDR2 is SYGVNS. V dropped 4 bases and J dropped 6; count of bases not matched to a gene: 1. The CDR3 reads CASSATGDGYTF. In DNA form, the CDR3 reads TGTGCCAGCAGTGCGACAGGGGATGGCTACACCTTC.

V is TRBV5-6 and J is TRBJ1-1, with D uncertain. There are 13 residues in the CDR3. Per germline, CDR1 SGHDT and CDR2 YYEEEE. V lost 4 bases to trimming and J lost 3 bases, with 10 bases between them. CDR3 coding DNA: TGTGCCAGCAGCCCCCATTCCCACACTGAAGCTTTCTTT. The encoded protein is CASSPHSHTEAFF.

The chain has TRBV5-5 and TRBJ1-1; the D is unclear. This CDR3 is built from 14 residues. CDR1 is SGHKS, CDR2 YYEKEE, per germline (reference sequence). V was shortened by 2 bases and J by 0 bases, with 8 bases between the two germline ends. CDR3 DNA: TGTGCCAGCAGCTTTCAGGATTTGAACACTGAAGCTTTCTTT. Protein sequence: CASSFQDLNTEAFF.

There are a few counts of this clonotype. The rearrangement uses TRBV19 and TRBJ1-4; maybe TRBD1 (5 bases). The CDR3 length is 14 residues. Germline CDR1 is LNHDA and CDR2 is SQIVND (reference sequence). The V end was cut by 8 bases, the J end by 7 bases, with 17 bases between. In DNA, the CDR3 is TGTGCCAGTGCTCCCCAGGGCGCGGGTGAAAAACTGTTTTTT. Translating gives CASAPQGAGEKLFF.

This clonotype has ten or more counts. The chain recombines TRBV27 with TRBJ2-6, with 12 bases aligning to TRBD1. V lost 3 bases to trimming and J lost 1 base; unmatched junction nucleotides: 7. The CDR3 has 19 residues. Germline lookup yields CDR1 MNHEY and CDR2 SMNVEV (reference sequence). The CDR3 region has the DNA TGTGCCAGCAGTTTGGGTTCGGGACAGGGGGCTTCTGGGGCCAACGTCCTGACTTTC. It yields the protein CASSLGSGQGASGANVLTF.

The CDR3 loop is CASSQSHAGPGMNQPQHF. DNA for the CDR3: TGTGCCAGCAGCCAATCGCACGCCGGGCCAGGGATGAATCAGCCCCAGCATTTT. The V gene is TRBV4-2, the J gene TRBJ1-5; maybe TRBD1 (5 bases). This CDR3 spans 18 amino acids. Trimming removed 2 bases at V and 4 bases at J, with 21 bases between. CDR1 and CDR2 from the germline V gene are LGHNA and YNFKEQ.

Only a few counts were recorded for this clonotype. The genes are TRBV7-9 and TRBJ2-7, with D tentatively TRBD2 (6 bases). CDR3 length: 15 amino acids. The V end lost 4 bases, the J end lost 1 base, and 14 bases lay between the germline ends. CDR1 and CDR2 from the germline V gene are SEHNR and FQNEAQ (reference sequence). The CDR3 reads CASSYGRGRSYEQYF. In DNA, the CDR3 is TGTGCCAGCAGCTACGGGCGAGGGAGGTCCTACGAGCAGTACTTC.